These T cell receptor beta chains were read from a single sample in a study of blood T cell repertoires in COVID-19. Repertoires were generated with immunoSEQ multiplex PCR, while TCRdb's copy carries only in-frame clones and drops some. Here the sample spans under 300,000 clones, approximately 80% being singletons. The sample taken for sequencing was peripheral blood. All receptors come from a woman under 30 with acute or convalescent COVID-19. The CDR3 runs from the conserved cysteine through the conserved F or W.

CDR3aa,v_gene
CATSRVPEQGSGGELFF,TRBV15
CASSWTGISGNEQFF,TRBV5-1
CSASQPSGPYEQYF,TRBV20-1
CASSFLPGQSDNSPLHF,TRBV27
CASSPGASVQETQYF,TRBV5-1
CASSLARPNTGELFF,TRBV11-2
CASSLRRGRGLRSPLHF,TRBV27
CASSPPTGWDTEAFF,TRBV18
CASSLLYNEKLFF,TRBV5-1
CASSLVAGASSYGYTF,TRBV7-2
CASSEGRVQYF,TRBV25-1
CASSPPRTLHEQYF,TRBV3-1/TRBV3-2
CATLAVEQFF,TRBV28
CASSIPATRVNTEAFF,TRBV19
CASSGAFIGYTF,TRBV5-5
CASSLSPGANYGYTF,TRBV5-1
CAIRDSTGGDQPQHF,TRBV10-3
CASSYVGTPNTEAFF,TRBV6-6
CASSYYAVYEQYF,TRBV6-2/TRBV6-3
CASSRLPPGLEKFEQYF,TRBV4-1
CASSLGWGRPDKNIQYF,TRBV5-6
CASSVAGGPPYEQYF,TRBV7-2
CAISDPTSGSLNEQYF,TRBV10-3
CASSPSGGNTEAFF,TRBV18
CASSLATGEERDYGYTF,TRBV13
CASSYAWWEDTYEQYF,TRBV6-2/TRBV6-3
CASSPSTGIAGGTYEQYF,TRBV27
CASRLPAVRGGYTF,TRBV28
CASSGDISYNEQFF,TRBV5-1
CASSLGGYRVSYNEQFF,TRBV7-9
CSAKGNSPLHF,TRBV20-1
CASSQALGTGWYNEQFF,TRBV14
CASSYVSSGSVDEQYF,TRBV6-2/TRBV6-3
CAWSARTWGETQYF,TRBV30
CASTQGATEAFF,TRBV19
CASSYTTGTGGYEQYF,TRBV6-2/TRBV6-3
CASSLGWQGAMAEAFF,TRBV5-1
CASSPQGTNYGYTF,TRBV5-6
CAWSVLQGDQPQHF,TRBV30
CASSDGLATDTQYF,TRBV6-4
CASSLLGPTSTGELFF,TRBV27
CASSRTDSADEQFF,TRBV11-3
CASHTPGLPYEQYF,TRBV27
CASSLIGGDGYTF,TRBV7-3
CSVHQGAWETQYF,TRBV29-1
CASSPPSRQGLSEAFF,TRBV18
CASSQERLAGSEQYF,TRBV14
CASSPDWGGDEQYF,TRBV27
CASSLSRVDTEAFF,TRBV5-1
CASRWSSGTDTQYF,TRBV19
CASSFLGTNTDTQYF,TRBV7-9